This TCR beta chain was observed in a study of blood T cells in healthy people across ages. Study results and caveats: Age showed a roughly linear inverse relationship with TCR beta diversity per million T cells.

With a J-beta primer mix and a sample-barcoded 5' primer, a second PCR ran about 7 to 12 cycles. TCRdb redid the calling of the 5' RACE reads with MiXCR, one entry per CDR3 protein. This table holds 500,000 to 600,000 distinct CDR3 sequences, 25% to 30% found once. Germline V CDR1 and CDR2: DFQATT, SNEGSKA (reference sequence). The CDR3 loop spans 10 amino acids. This clonotype was found a few times. Its antigen is not known. Healthy Caucasian individuals from Russia aged about 6 to 90 were enrolled as donors. This receptor was obtained from a woman aged 70-85 years in good health. This chain links TRBV20-1 with TRBJ2-5; no clear D. Sequenced input: blood. The CDR3 DNA follows: TGCAATATGGGCTTAGAGACCCAGTACTTC. The encoded protein is CNMGLETQYF.